What follows are 26 T cell receptor beta chains derived from one specimen sequenced in a study of blood T cells in healthy people across ages. For the second PCR, which ran for about 7 to 12 cycles, a sample-barcoded 5' primer and a J-beta primer mix were used. Using its own MiXCR run on the 5' RACE reads, TCRdb lists one record per CDR3 protein. This table has roughly 550,000 distinct CDR3 sequences, approximately 25% appearing once. These data are also associated with another study on T cells of mothers and their children.

The sample comprised blood. Source of these receptors: a boy aged 5-17 years in good health.

This clonotype was recorded many times. The chain joins TRBV29-1 to TRBJ2-7, with D tentatively TRBD1 (5 bases). V was pared by 7 bases and J by 4 bases, with 11 bases between. The CDR3 runs to 11 residues. The germline gives CDR1 SQVTM, CDR2 ANQGSEA. CDR3 sequence reads: CSGQGRYEQYF. The CDR3 DNA sequence: TGCAGCGGCCAGGGAAGGTACGAGCAGTACTTC.

The rearrangement uses TRBV6-5 and TRBJ2-1; no firm D call. The V end was cut by 6 bases, the J end by 0 bases, with 12 bases between. The CDR3 runs 15 residues. The germline V gene has CDR1 MNHEY and CDR2 SVGAGI. The CDR3 here is CASSDPQSSYNEQFF. The CDR3 DNA reads as TGTGCCAGCAGCGACCCCCAGAGCTCCTACAATGAGCAGTTCTTC.

CDR3 amino acids: CASGGQGSLGEKLFF. The CDR3 nucleotides are TGTGCCAGCGGGGGACAGGGGTCTCTCGGTGAAAAACTGTTTTTT. J is TRBJ1-4 and V is TRBV6-1; 10 bases align to TRBD1. The CDR3 sequence is 15 residues long. V shed 8 bases and J 7 bases; nucleotides not matched to a gene: 10. From germline, CDR1 is MNHNS and CDR2 SASEGT.

V gene TRBV5-8 combines with J gene TRBJ1-1; TRBD1 matches at 8 bases. Germline loops: CDR1 SGHTS, CDR2 YDEGEE. Trimming at V came to 4 bases and at J to 0 bases, leaving 14 bases not matched to a gene. This CDR3 spans 18 amino acids. CDR3 sequence: CASSPSDRVGVMNTEAFF. For the CDR3, the DNA is TGTGCCAGCAGCCCATCGGACAGGGTGGGAGTCATGAACACTGAAGCTTTCTTT.

Only one count was recorded for this clonotype. Compared with germline, one end of the junction differs, possibly owing to a read error. The V and J genes are TRBV20-1 and TRBJ2-7, with 8 bases identical to TRBD1. The germline gives CDR1 DFQATT, CDR2 SNEGSKA (reference sequence). The CDR3 consists of 14 residues. CDR3 nucleotide sequence: TGCAGTGCTAGGGCCGGACAGGGATTCTACGTGCAGTACTTC. This gives the protein CSARAGQGFYVQYF.

CDR3 bases: TGTGCTAGTGGGTATCGGGGACAGGGTACGGATGGCTACACCTTC. The encoded protein is CASGYRGQGTDGYTF. The rearrangement links TRBV12-5 to TRBJ1-2; TRBD1 aligns across 9 bases. The length of the CDR3 is 15 residues. The junction had 11 bases not matched to a gene; V was cut back by 6 bases and J by 6 bases. Germline CDR1 reads LGHNT; CDR2 reads FRNRAP.

V and J are TRBV6-5 and TRBJ2-5, with 7 bases lining up with TRBD1. The DNA end lines up better with TRBJ2-7; the J call may be wrong. The CDR3 sequence is 15 residues long. Germline V gene lookup returns CDR1 MNHEY and CDR2 SVGAGI. This CDR3 is CASRSYYRGLNEQYF. In DNA form, the CDR3 reads TGTGCCAGCAGAAGTTACTACAGGGGTCTGAACGAGCAGTACTTC.

The chain is built from TRBV4-1 and TRBJ2-6; 8 bases map to TRBD2. The germline gives CDR1 MGHRA, CDR2 YSYEKL. After removal of 6 bases from V and 0 bases from J, the junction contained 7 bases not matched to a gene. The length of the CDR3 is 17 residues. CDR3: CASRYTSGASGANVLTF. The CDR3 region has the DNA TGCGCCAGCAGATACACTAGCGGAGCCTCTGGGGCCAACGTCCTGACTTTC.

As to this clonotype: One junction end disagrees with the germline gene, perhaps due to a read error. The chain couples TRBV5-1 to TRBJ2-2; 13 bases are shared with TRBD2. The CDR3 length is 17 residues. CDR1 is SGHRS, CDR2 YFSETQ, per germline. CDR3 DNA sequence: TGCGCTAGCAGCGAACTAGCGGGGGGGCCCTACACCGGGGAGCTGTTTTTT. Its translation: CASSELAGGPYTGELFF.

The V and J genes are TRBV11-2 and TRBJ2-7; D might be TRBD1 (5 bases). This CDR3 has 15 residues. Germline CDR1 is SGHAT and CDR2 is FQNNGV. The V and J ends lost 7 bases and 4 bases respectively, with 20 bases between them. The CDR3: CASTNPGRVRYEQYF. CDR3 sequence (DNA): TGTGCCAGCACCAACCCCGGCAGGGTGCGTTACGAGCAGTACTTC.

This clonotype was picked up a small number of times. V gene TRBV4-1 combines with J gene TRBJ2-3, with D perhaps matching TRBD1 or TRBD2 (7 bases each). The V end was cut by 2 bases, the J end by 1 base, with 10 bases between. The CDR3 loop spans 15 amino acids. Germline V gives CDR1 MGHRA, CDR2 YSYEKL. The CDR3 DNA is TGCGCCAGCAGCCAATCAGGGGGGGGCACAGATACGCAGTATTTT. This sequence encodes CASSQSGGGTDTQYF.

This clonotype showed up just a few times. The rearrangement uses TRBV20-1 and TRBJ2-5; D possibly uses TRBD1 or TRBD2 (6 bases each). The V and J ends lost 5 bases and 4 bases respectively, with 14 bases between them. Per germline, CDR1 DFQATT and CDR2 SNEGSKA (reference sequence). The CDR3 runs 13 residues. This CDR3 is CSAGGEGGETQYF. The CDR3 DNA sequence: TGCAGTGCTGGAGGGGAAGGGGGAGAGACCCAGTACTTC.

This chain uses TRBV12-3 or TRBV12-4 with TRBJ1-3; D is ambiguous. The ends were cut back, 6 bases at V and 0 bases at J, with 6 bases in the middle. The CDR3 covers 13 residues. CDR3 sequence reads: CASRRNSGNTIYF. Here the CDR3 DNA reads TGTGCCAGCAGACGCAACTCTGGAAACACCATATATTTT.

This chain connects TRBV28 to TRBJ1-1, with D possibly TRBD1 on 6 matching bases. V was trimmed by 0 bases and J by 4 bases, leaving 12 bases between them. Germline V CDR1 and CDR2: MDHEN, SYDVKM. This CDR3 comprises 15 residues. CDR3 bases: TGTGCCAGCAGTTTATGGGGGGCGCATCTCACTGAAGCTTTCTTT. It is translated as CASSLWGAHLTEAFF.

This chain joins TRBV2 and TRBJ2-2; possibly TRBD1 for D (6 bases). Germline lookup yields CDR1 SNHLY and CDR2 FYNNEI. Deletions cut 2 bases from V and 4 bases from J, with 11 bases between. This CDR3 has 15 amino acids. CDR3 DNA: TGTGCCAGCAGTGAACAGGGGCAGGGCACCGGGGAGCTGTTTTTT. Protein product: CASSEQGQGTGELFF.

V and J are TRBV28 and TRBJ2-7; D remains ambiguous. Trimming left V 5 bases short and J 6 bases short, with 23 bases between. This CDR3 region has 16 residues. Looked up from germline, CDR1 is MDHEN and CDR2 is SYDVKM. The CDR3 sequence is CASSPPGSQKIGEQYF. CDR3 in DNA: TGTGCCAGCAGTCCACCCGGCAGCCAGAAAATCGGCGAGCAGTACTTC.

This clonotype has more than one count but fewer than ten. The rearrangement uses TRBV27 and TRBJ2-5; D uncertain. The end of the DNA is better explained by TRBJ2-7, so the J call may be wrong. The length of the CDR3 is 14 residues. Looked up from germline, CDR1 is MNHEY and CDR2 is SMNVEV (reference sequence). CDR3 sequence reads: CASSLSPASYEQYF. CDR3 bases: TGTGCCAGCAGTTTATCGCCAGCCTCCTACGAGCAGTACTTC.

This clonotype was seen only a few times. CDR3 sequence reads: CASTSGTSNGDTQYF. CDR3 DNA: TGTGCCAGCACCTCAGGGACTTCAAACGGAGATACGCAGTATTTT. The chain employs TRBV12-3 or TRBV12-4 and TRBJ2-3; perhaps TRBD2 as D (6 bases). This CDR3 comprises 15 residues. V was cut by 7 bases and J by 5 bases, with 19 bases left in between.

J is TRBJ2-7 and V is TRBV2, with D tentatively TRBD1 (5 bases). Between the trimmed V and J ends, which lost 5 bases and 2 bases, there was a span of 13 bases. CDR1 is SNHLY, CDR2 FYNNEI, per germline. The CDR3 loop spans 14 amino acids. The CDR3 DNA follows: TGTGCCAGCAGTACAGGCCAAAACGCCTACGAGCAGTACTTC. Its protein is CASSTGQNAYEQYF. Full variable domain (outside the CDR3, taken from reference TRBV2 and TRBJ2-7): EPEVTQTPSHQVTQMGQEVILRCVPISNHLYFYWYRQILGQKVEFLVSFYNNEISEKSEIFDDQFSVERPDGSNFTLKIRSTKLEDSAMYFCASSTGQNAYEQYFGPGTRLTVT.

The V and J genes are TRBV5-1 and TRBJ2-7; 8 positions match TRBD1. This CDR3 comprises 16 residues. From germline, CDR1 is SGHRS and CDR2 YFSETQ. V shed 4 bases and J 3 bases; nucleotides not matched to a gene: 12. The CDR3 protein is CASSGGQDVRVYEQYF. DNA of the CDR3: TGCGCCAGCAGCGGGGGACAGGACGTAAGAGTCTACGAGCAGTACTTC.

Comment on this clonotype: One end of the junction varies from germline; a read error may be responsible. This sequence joins TRBV7-7 and TRBJ2-5; D might be TRBD2 (6 bases). Germline CDR1 and CDR2: SSHAT and FNYEAQ (reference sequence). CDR3 length: 13 amino acids. In DNA form, the CDR3 reads TGTGCTAGCAGCCGGGACTGGTTGGGGACCCAGTACTTC. Translated: CASSRDWLGTQYF. The full variable domain, with the rest looked up from reference TRBV7-7 and TRBJ2-5, is GAGVSQSPRYKVTKRGQDVTLRCDPISSHATLYWYQQALGQGPEFLTYFNYEAQPDKSGLPSDRFSAERPEGSISTLTIQRTEQRDSAMYRCASSRDWLGTQYFGPGTRLLVL.

This chain uses TRBV7-2 with TRBJ1-1; D is unclear. The CDR3 extends over 14 amino acids. Germline V gene sequence: CDR1 SGHTA, CDR2 FQGNSA. The ends were cut back, 6 bases at V and 7 bases at J, with 18 bases in the middle. CDR3 DNA sequence: TGTGCCAGCAGAAAAGATCGGACGGACCGTGAAGCTTTCTTT. It encodes CASRKDRTDREAFF.

The CDR3 bases are TGTGCCAGCAGTTTACCAGGGGCAAATCAGCCCCAGCATTTT. Encoded protein: CASSLPGANQPQHF. This sequence joins TRBV12-3 or TRBV12-4 and TRBJ1-5; possibly TRBD1 for D (6 bases). V shed 2 bases and J shed 4 bases, with 9 bases lying between them. The CDR3 sequence is 14 residues long.

Only a few counts were recorded for this clonotype. The V and J genes are TRBV29-1 and TRBJ2-1, with TRBD1 identical over 7 bases. The germline V gene has CDR1 SQVTM and CDR2 ANQGSEA. The CDR3 has 16 amino acids. Unmatched junction bases numbered 8, after V lost 1 base and J lost 2 bases. CDR3 sequence reads: CSVEGGTDQTYNEQFF. The CDR3 DNA reads TGCAGCGTTGAAGGGGGGACAGACCAGACCTACAATGAGCAGTTCTTC.

This clonotype was seen a few times. The chain recombines TRBV24-1 with TRBJ2-3; TRBD1 agrees at 9 bases. CDR3 size: 15 residues. Trimming took 5 bases from V and 6 from J; bases not matched to a gene: 8. The germline V gene encodes CDR1 KGHDR and CDR2 SFDVKD. Here the CDR3 reads CATSGRDRALDTQYF. DNA for the CDR3: TGTGCCACCAGTGGCCGGGACAGGGCTTTGGATACGCAGTATTTT.

This clonotype was picked up a small number of times. The chain carries TRBV5-1 and TRBJ2-2, with 7 bases aligning to TRBD1. Trimming cost V 3 bases and J 3 bases; bases outside gene matches: 2. CDR3 size: 14 residues. From germline, CDR1 is SGHRS and CDR2 YFSETQ. The CDR3 spells CASSSGQDTGELFF. CDR3 nucleotides: TGCGCCAGCAGCTCAGGACAGGACACCGGGGAGCTGTTTTTT.